Below, 32 T cell receptor beta chains from the same sample are listed, as sequenced in a study of T cells in Graves' hyperthyroidism and ophthalmopathy (dated by TCRdb to the late 2010s). The library was obtained by multiplex PCR. For sequencing, an Illumina HiSeq 2000 was employed. The TCR beta CDR3 regions were amplified from RNA transcripts. The TCR CDR3 was subjected to a first round of RT-PCR using the HTBI primer set and the Qiagen OneStep RT-PCR kit. Using fastp trimming at Q25 and MiXCR clonotype assembly, TCRdb reanalyzed the public sequencing data and kept in-frame beta chains. Here each entry gathers all rows of one CDR3 protein and keeps the most common genes and DNA. Counted in this sample were roughly 740,000 distinct CDR3 sequences; about 15% of them appeared once. Of the sample, over 7.5% is held by the ten largest clones. Sequences were obtained from blood. These receptors all come from a man aged 18 to 29 with Graves' hyperthyroidism.

This clonotype came up a few times. This sequence joins TRBV6-6 and TRBJ2-6, with D tentatively TRBD1 (6 bases). The V and J ends lost 0 bases and 2 bases respectively, with 14 bases between them. From germline, CDR1 is MNHNY and CDR2 SVGAGI (reference sequence). There are 18 residues in the CDR3. CDR3 amino acids: CASSYSGQFWPGANVLTF. In nucleotides, the CDR3 is TGTGCCAGCAGTTACTCTGGACAGTTCTGGCCTGGGGCCAACGTCCTGACTTTC.

This clonotype has a handful of counts. The chain is built from TRBV28 and TRBJ1-1; 9 nucleotides match TRBD1. This CDR3 comprises 18 residues. V lost 2 bases to trimming and J lost 6 bases; unmatched junction nucleotides: 16. Germline V CDR1 and CDR2: MDHEN, SYDVKM. The CDR3 loop reads CASSLKDYRGRIIAEAFF. CDR3 DNA sequence: TGTGCCAGCAGTTTAAAGGATTACAGGGGGCGGATAATCGCTGAAGCTTTCTTT. The full variable domain, rest sourced from reference TRBV28 and TRBJ1-1, is DVKVTQSSRYLVKRTGEKVFLECVQDMDHENMFWYRQDPGLGLRLIYFSYDVKMKEKGDIPEGYSVSREKKERFSLILESASTNQTSMYLCASSLKDYRGRIIAEAFFGQGTRLTVV.

This clonotype was seen ten or more times. The chain combines TRBV12-3 or TRBV12-4 with TRBJ1-5, with 10 bases fitting TRBD1. V lost 6 bases to trimming and J lost 1 base; unmatched junction nucleotides: 3. CDR3 length: 15 amino acids. The chain's CDR3 is CASSRGQGSNQPQHF. The CDR3 DNA is TGTGCCAGCAGCCGGGGACAGGGGAGCAATCAGCCCCAGCATTTT.

This clonotype was recorded at least ten times. The chain carries TRBV5-6 and TRBJ1-1; 9 bases are a match to TRBD1. This CDR3 region has 13 residues. From germline, CDR1 is SGHDT and CDR2 YYEEEE. Trimming removed 6 bases from V and 4 bases from J; junction bases left unmatched: 4. CDR3 amino acids: CASIETGGTEAFF. CDR3 in DNA: TGTGCCAGCATCGAGACAGGGGGCACTGAAGCTTTCTTT.

This clonotype was seen at least ten times. The chain carries TRBV6-1 and TRBJ1-5, with 9 positions matching TRBD1. The V and J ends lost 6 bases and 9 bases, in that order; junction bases with no gene match: 9. Germline V CDR1 and CDR2: MNHNS, SASEGT. The CDR3 extends over 14 amino acids. The CDR3 DNA sequence: TGTGCCAGCAGCGGGGACAGGGTGGCGATGCCCCAGCATTTT. This gives the protein CASSGDRVAMPQHF.

At least ten counts were recorded for this clonotype. This chain joins TRBV7-6 and TRBJ2-5, with 7 bases that match TRBD2. With 8 bases clipped from V and 7 bases from J, the junction kept 4 bases outside the gene matches. The germline CDR1 and CDR2 sequences are SGHVS and FNYEAQ. This CDR3 has 11 residues. CDR3 protein: CASRGEWTQYF. The CDR3 nucleotides read TGTGCCAGCCGGGGGGAGTGGACCCAGTACTTC.

V and J are TRBV4-2 and TRBJ2-7, with TRBD2 identical over 9 bases. The germline CDR1 and CDR2 sequences are LGHNA and YNFKEQ. The CDR3 is made up of 15 amino acids. J was trimmed by 3 bases and V by 0 bases; bases with no gene match: 3. CDR3 nucleotide sequence: TGTGCCAGCAGCCAAGATTGGCGGGAGGGCTACGAGCAGTACTTC. It specifies CASSQDWREGYEQYF.

V and J are TRBV5-5 and TRBJ2-3, with TRBD1 matching 8 bases. The germline gives CDR1 SGHKS, CDR2 YYEKEE (reference sequence). J lost 2 bases, V lost 0 bases, and 2 bases had no gene match. There are 15 residues in the CDR3. The CDR3 loop is CASSLVTGVTDTQYF. The CDR3 coding sequence is TGTGCCAGCAGCTTGGTGACAGGGGTCACAGATACGCAGTATTTT. Based on the CDR3 plus reference TRBV5-5 and TRBJ2-3, the full variable domain is DAGVTQSPTHLIKTRGQQVTLRCSPISGHKSVSWYQQVLGQGPQFIFQYYEKEERGRGNFPDRFSARQFPNYSSELNVNALLLGDSALYLCASSLVTGVTDTQYFGPGTRLTVL.

With respect to this clonotype: A much more abundant neighbour one base away suggests this may be a read error. Since the CDR3 does not end with the conserved phenylalanine or tryptophan, this likely comes from a read error. V usage is TRBV5-1 and J usage is TRBJ1-1; D remains unclear. Germline V lookup: CDR1 SGHRS, CDR2 YFSETQ. Trimming stripped 5 bases from V and 1 base from J, with 9 bases between. This CDR3 comprises 13 residues. CDR3 amino acids: CASSSEGNTEAFL. In DNA, the CDR3 is TGCGCCAGCAGTTCCGAAGGGAACACTGAAGCTTTCCTT.

The rearrangement links TRBV29-1 to TRBJ2-7; the D gene is possibly TRBD1 (6 bases). Germline V gene sequence: CDR1 SQVTM, CDR2 ANQGSEA. The V and J ends lost 6 bases and 7 bases respectively, with 13 bases between them. CDR3 size: 11 residues. Here the CDR3 DNA reads TGCAGCGTCGTACACCAGGGGGAGCAGTACTTC. It yields the protein CSVVHQGEQYF.

This clonotype has a count of ten or more. The chain recombines TRBV7-9 with TRBJ2-1; maybe TRBD2 (5 bases). This CDR3 is 15 amino acids long. Trimming took 5 bases from V and 6 from J, leaving 17 bases between them. In germline, CDR1 is SEHNR, CDR2 FQNEAQ (reference sequence). DNA of the CDR3: TGTGCCAGCAGCCCACCATCCAGCGGAGGCAATGAGCAGTTCTTC. As protein: CASSPPSSGGNEQFF.

This clonotype was observed a single time. The chain combines TRBV18 with TRBJ2-5, with a tentative D call TRBD1 (6 bases). This CDR3 has 14 amino acids. Trimming shortened V by 0 bases and J by 4 bases, and 9 bases separated the two germline ends. Germline V gene lookup returns CDR1 KGHSH and CDR2 LQKENI. CDR3 DNA sequence: TGTGCCAGCTCACCACCGGACAGAGGAGAGACCCAGTACTTC. Amino acids: CASSPPDRGETQYF.

This clonotype was detected a few times. The junction does not match germline at one end; this may be a read error. The chain couples TRBV29-1 to TRBJ1-1; possibly TRBD1 for D (6 bases). Germline V gene lookup returns CDR1 SQVTM and CDR2 ANQGSEA. The CDR3 covers 13 residues. The CDR3 protein is CSAIDRTNIEAFF. The DNA of the CDR3 is TGCAGCGCCATTGACAGGACAAACATTGAAGCTTTCTTT.

Turning to this clonotype: Because the CDR3 is missing its conserved closing phenylalanine or tryptophan, this is likely a read error. The genes are TRBV18 and TRBJ2-5, with D unresolved. Germline V lookup: CDR1 KGHSH, CDR2 LQKENI. V lost 2 bases to trimming and J lost 5 bases, with 18 bases between them. CDR3 length: 16 amino acids. The CDR3 DNA reads as TGTGCCAGCTCACCAAAACTGGGCAGACCTGGCGAGACCCAGTACCTC. Encoded protein: CASSPKLGRPGETQYL.

CDR3 in DNA: TGCAGCGTTGTGACCCTAGGAGGCAATACGCAGTATTTT. It translates to CSVVTLGGNTQYF. The chain combines TRBV29-1 with TRBJ2-3; the D gene is possibly TRBD2 (5 bases). Germline CDR1 SQVTM, CDR2 ANQGSEA. There are 13 residues in the CDR3. Trimming shortened V by 4 bases and J by 7 bases, and 15 bases separated the two germline ends.

This clonotype has only one observation. This chain links TRBV18 with TRBJ2-5, with TRBD1 matching 9 bases. Germline CDR1 KGHSH, CDR2 LQKENI. J lost 4 bases, V lost 5 bases, and 20 bases had no gene match. The CDR3 totals 19 residues. The CDR3 spells CASSAGQGLPGSTSETQYF. The CDR3 nucleotides read TGTGCCAGCTCAGCCGGACAGGGGTTACCGGGATCAACGTCAGAGACCCAGTACTTC.

This clonotype was counted a few times. This chain links TRBV2 with TRBJ2-2; TRBD1 agrees at 11 bases. From germline, CDR1 is SNHLY and CDR2 FYNNEI. V dropped 9 bases and J dropped 1; count of bases not matched to a gene: 16. The length of the CDR3 is 19 residues. This CDR3 is CARDRDRGSGAGNTGELFF. CDR3 nucleotide sequence: TGTGCCAGGGACCGGGACAGGGGGTCGGGAGCTGGGAACACCGGGGAGCTGTTTTTT.

This clonotype appeared many times. The chain couples TRBV29-1 to TRBJ2-3, with 9 nucleotides matching TRBD1. With V trimmed by 3 bases and J by 1 base, 2 bases remained unmatched. The CDR3 contains 14 residues. The V gene's germline CDR1 is SQVTM and CDR2 ANQGSEA. CDR3 residues: CSVEGTGRTDTQYF. The CDR3 DNA reads TGCAGCGTTGAGGGGACAGGGCGCACAGATACGCAGTATTTT.

This clonotype was seen at least ten times. The gene calls are TRBV18 and TRBJ2-1; 13 bases line up with TRBD2. There are 17 residues in the CDR3. J was trimmed by 7 bases and V by 3 bases; bases with no gene match: 9. Germline values: CDR1 KGHSH, CDR2 LQKENI. The CDR3 DNA is TGTGCCAGCTCACCCCTCTACTCGGGACTAGCGGGGAATGAGCAGTTCTTC. It yields the protein CASSPLYSGLAGNEQFF.

The table lists this clonotype with many counts. The V and J genes are TRBV6-1 and TRBJ1-1; D is perhaps TRBD1 (5 bases). CDR1 MNHNS and CDR2 SASEGT come from the germline V gene. The CDR3 loop spans 15 amino acids. V gave up 5 bases and J gave up 5 bases, with 18 bases separating them. CDR3: CASSLLDSGRTEAFF. The CDR3 nucleotides are TGTGCCAGCAGTTTACTTGACAGTGGGCGGACTGAAGCTTTCTTT.

The table lists this clonotype with a few counts. The V gene is TRBV6-1, the J gene TRBJ1-6; 7 bases fit TRBD1. The V segment lost 7 bases and the J segment 6 bases; nucleotides outside the gene matches: 6. This CDR3 comprises 14 residues. The germline CDR1 and CDR2 sequences are MNHNS and SASEGT. CDR3 sequence: CASKAGTVNSPLHF. The DNA of the CDR3 is TGTGCCAGCAAGGCGGGGACAGTTAATTCACCCCTCCACTTT.

CDR3 coding DNA: TGTGCCAGCAGCCCATCCCTCGGCCGGGTCGGGGAGCTGTTTTTT. Protein sequence: CASSPSLGRVGELFF. The gene calls are TRBV7-9 and TRBJ2-2; no firm D call. The CDR3 sequence is 15 residues long. Germline V gives CDR1 SEHNR, CDR2 FQNEAQ (reference sequence). Trimming removed 5 bases at V and 7 bases at J, with 17 bases between.

This clonotype was seen more than once but under ten times. This chain connects TRBV6-1 to TRBJ1-2; the match to TRBD1 covers 7 bases. After removal of 6 bases from V and 4 bases from J, the junction contained 5 bases not matched to a gene. The length of the CDR3 is 13 residues. CDR1 and CDR2 from the germline V gene are MNHNS and SASEGT. In DNA, the CDR3 is TGTGCCAGCAGCGGACAGGACAGCTATGGCTACACCTTC. Its translation: CASSGQDSYGYTF.

This clonotype showed up just once. DNA of the CDR3: TGTGCCACCAGCCCGAGTCCTCGGGGACGGAGCGAGCAGTTCTTC. This sequence encodes CATSPSPRGRSEQFF. The gene calls are TRBV24-1 and TRBJ2-1; possibly TRBD1 or TRBD2 for D (5 bases each). The CDR3 sequence is 15 residues long. CDR1 is KGHDR and CDR2 is SFDVKD in the germline V gene. The ends were cut back, 7 bases at V and 10 bases at J, with 22 bases in the middle.

The gene calls are TRBV28 and TRBJ1-1, with D tentatively TRBD1 (5 bases). CDR3 length: 15 amino acids. CDR1 is MDHEN and CDR2 is SYDVKM in the germline V gene. The V and J ends lost 3 bases and 5 bases respectively, with 16 bases between them. The CDR3 reads CASSFFMARDTEAFF. In nucleotides, the CDR3 is TGTGCCAGCAGTTTTTTCATGGCCAGGGATACTGAAGCTTTCTTT. Looking up the rest from reference TRBV28 and TRBJ1-1 gives the full variable domain: DVKVTQSSRYLVKRTGEKVFLECVQDMDHENMFWYRQDPGLGLRLIYFSYDVKMKEKGDIPEGYSVSREKKERFSLILESASTNQTSMYLCASSFFMARDTEAFFGQGTRLTVV.

This clonotype was detected ten times or more. The V and J genes are TRBV27 and TRBJ1-2; no firm D call. The germline V gene encodes CDR1 MNHEY and CDR2 SMNVEV (reference sequence). This CDR3 comprises 15 residues. Trimming removed 2 bases at V and 4 bases at J, with 14 bases between. CDR3 coding DNA: TGTGCCAGCAGTTTAACTCCCAGAACCACCTATGGCTACACCTTC. Translating it yields CASSLTPRTTYGYTF.

The chain carries TRBV30 and TRBJ2-7; D ambiguous. V was shortened by 5 bases and J by 5 bases, with 13 bases between the two germline ends. This CDR3 spans 12 amino acids. CDR1 GTSNPN and CDR2 SVGIG come from the germline V gene (reference sequence). CDR3 protein: CAWDASGHEQYF. The CDR3 DNA reads as TGTGCCTGGGACGCCTCGGGCCACGAGCAGTACTTC.

This clonotype occurred many times. This sequence joins TRBV7-9 and TRBJ2-1; D could derive from TRBD1 or TRBD2 (5 bases each). Looked up from germline, CDR1 is SEHNR and CDR2 is FQNEAQ (reference sequence). CDR3 length equals 16 residues. V was cut by 2 bases and J by 5 bases, with 16 bases left in between. The CDR3 reads CASSLPIGTFNNEQFF. The CDR3 DNA reads TGTGCCAGCAGCTTACCTATCGGGACCTTTAACAATGAGCAGTTCTTC.

This clonotype was observed many times. The chain is built from TRBV6-5 and TRBJ2-5; D is undetermined. The CDR3 runs to 14 residues. CDR1 and CDR2 from the germline V gene are MNHEY and SVGAGI. V gave up 0 bases and J gave up 5 bases, with 10 bases separating them. CDR3 DNA sequence: TGTGCCAGCAGTTACTCCCCTAATGGGGAGACCCAGTACTTC. It translates to CASSYSPNGETQYF.

At least ten counts were recorded for this clonotype. The V call is TRBV5-1, the J call TRBJ2-7; TRBD1 agrees at 10 bases. The ends lost 3 bases at V and 7 bases at J; junction bases unmatched: 7. The V gene's germline CDR1 is SGHRS and CDR2 YFSETQ. The CDR3 is 14 amino acids. As DNA, the CDR3 is TGCGCCAGCAGCTCCGGGACAGGGGCCGTGGAGCAGTACTTC. This encodes CASSSGTGAVEQYF. Supplemented by reference TRBV5-1 and TRBJ2-7, the full variable domain reads KAGVTQTPRYLIKTRGQQVTLSCSPISGHRSVSWYQQTPGQGLQFLFEYFSETQRNKGNFPGRFSGRQFSNSRSEMNVSTLELGDSALYLCASSSGTGAVEQYFGPGTRLTVT.

At least ten counts were recorded for this clonotype. V usage is TRBV20-1 and J usage is TRBJ2-1; 10 nucleotides align to TRBD2. Germline-derived CDR1 and CDR2 are DFQATT and SNEGSKA (reference sequence). V was pared by 6 bases and J by 5 bases, with 7 bases of the junction left unmatched. This CDR3 region has 14 residues. The DNA for the CDR3 is TGCAGTGCCCCCCCCAGCGGGAGGGACAATGAGCAGTTCTTC. Encoded protein: CSAPPSGRDNEQFF.

This clonotype was picked up many times. J is TRBJ1-1 and V is TRBV28, with D perhaps matching TRBD1 (5 bases). Germline CDR1 MDHEN, CDR2 SYDVKM. The V end lost 2 bases, the J end lost 5 bases, and 12 bases lay between the germline ends. The CDR3 has 14 amino acids. CDR3 nucleotide sequence: TGTGCCAGCAGTTTACAAGGGGTAGGTACTGAAGCTTTCTTT. The encoded protein is CASSLQGVGTEAFF.